A single T cell receptor (beta chain) is shown here with its context. The target antigen is unknown. J was trimmed by 9 bases and V by 4 bases; bases with no gene match: 17. This CDR3 spans 16 amino acids. CDR1 is SQVTM, CDR2 ANQGSEA, per germline. This entry is derived from a study of cytomegalovirus exposure and HLA in healthy donors. Study-level points and caveats: There were some public TCRs occurring in many donors, but most TCR sequences were rare. In a later analysis, parvovirus B19, influenza, CMV and Epstein-Barr virus appeared linked to several top co-occurrence clusters. A later analysis associated 15,000 to 20,000 TCR beta sequences with HLA alleles at a 0.05 false discovery rate.

Each donor was nominally healthy when sampled (though unrecorded immune exposures were likely). Use of 60 Vbeta and 13 Jbeta primers characterized the PCR. Sequencing was performed with immunoSEQ multiplex PCR; in TCRdb, only in-frame clones are kept and a portion is missing. The repertoire holds around 67,000 clones, with approximately 92% as singletons. The specimen was PBMCs. J is TRBJ2-1 and V is TRBV29-1; TRBD2 matches 8 bases. The clonotype comes from a woman younger than 45 in good health and CMV-seropositive. CDR3 residues: CSVVGLGREAGVEQFF. CDR3 coding DNA: TGCAGCGTTGTAGGGTTGGGTAGGGAAGCGGGAGTTGAGCAGTTCTTC.